Each of the 25 T cell receptor beta chains below was sequenced from the same sample in a study of blood T cells in healthy people across ages (dated by TCRdb to between 2015 and 2017). The library was generated by 5' RACE. The data were produced on an Illumina HiSeq 2500. A second 7 to 11 cycle PCR used a sample-barcoded 5' primer and a J-beta primer mix. TCRdb passed the public sequencing reads through fastp at Q25 and MiXCR, retaining productive beta sequences. Rows matching on CDR3 protein sequence are summarized as one entry with the most common DNA and genes. This sample comprises roughly 720,000 distinct CDR3 sequences, roughly 53% of them detected only once. The ten most abundant clones make up roughly 37% of the sample. The material sequenced was blood. All receptors derive from a man aged 80 or over in good health.

This sequence joins TRBV24-1 and TRBJ2-1, with a possible D match to TRBD1 (5 bases). The CDR3 sequence is 16 residues long. Germline values: CDR1 KGHDR, CDR2 SFDVKD. Trimming removed 0 bases at V and 6 bases at J, with 14 bases between. The CDR3 sequence is CATSDLSGPTPNEQFF. CDR3 coding DNA: TGTGCCACCAGTGATTTGTCAGGGCCTACCCCCAATGAGCAGTTCTTC.

This clonotype was recorded many times. The genes are TRBV29-1 and TRBJ2-3; D is undetermined. The CDR3 length is 10 residues. Germline V gene lookup returns CDR1 SQVTM and CDR2 ANQGSEA. Trimming removed 4 bases from V and 5 bases from J, with 4 bases in between. In DNA form, the CDR3 reads TGCAGCGTTGGGGGAGATACGCAGTATTTT. It translates to CSVGGDTQYF.

This clonotype appeared a few times. The gene calls are TRBV28 and TRBJ1-2, with D unresolved. Germline CDR1 is MDHEN and CDR2 is SYDVKM. The CDR3 length is 15 residues. The V and J ends lost 6 bases and 7 bases respectively, with 21 bases between them. CDR3 in amino acids: CASRPRAGNLRGYTF. In DNA, the CDR3 is TGTGCCAGCAGGCCGAGGGCTGGGAATTTGCGTGGCTACACCTTC.

This clonotype was seen once. CDR3 nucleotides: TGCGCCAGCAGCTCAAGCTCAGTTCTGGCCGAGCAGTACTTC. It is translated as CASSSSSVLAEQYF. The V and J genes are TRBV5-1 and TRBJ2-4; no clear D gene. The J call could be wrong; TRBJ2-7 is a better fit for the DNA end. This CDR3 contains 14 residues. Germline assignment: CDR1 SGHRS and CDR2 YFSETQ.

This chain joins TRBV28 and TRBJ2-7; the match to TRBD1 covers 8 bases. This CDR3 has 18 residues. Trimming at V came to 5 bases and at J to 7 bases, leaving 22 bases not matched to a gene. In germline, CDR1 is MDHEN, CDR2 SYDVKM. DNA of the CDR3: TGTGCCAGCAGTCCCCCGACCGAAACGGACAGGGTAGGGAATGAGCAGTACTTC. Amino acid sequence: CASSPPTETDRVGNEQYF.

The CDR3 here is CATSDPRTGWVHGYTF. CDR3 DNA sequence: TGTGCCACCAGTGACCCAAGGACAGGGTGGGTTCATGGCTACACCTTC. The chain is built from TRBV24-1 and TRBJ1-2; 8 bases are a match to TRBD1. V shed 4 bases, J shed 6 bases, and the junction held 12 bases outside the gene matches. Germline lookup yields CDR1 KGHDR and CDR2 SFDVKD. The CDR3 is 16 residues long.

The V and J genes are TRBV6-2 or TRBV6-3 and TRBJ2-5, with a possible D match to TRBD1 (7 bases). The CDR3 spans 15 residues. Germline V gene sequence: CDR1 MNHEY, CDR2 SVGEGT. V was trimmed by 6 bases and J by 3 bases, leaving 17 bases between them. The CDR3 loop reads CASSPTGTAKETQYF. The CDR3 nucleotides read TGTGCCAGCAGCCCGACAGGGACTGCGAAAGAGACCCAGTACTTC.

This clonotype has only a few counts. The gene calls are TRBV9 and TRBJ2-5; maybe TRBD1 (5 bases). Germline CDR1 reads SGDLS; CDR2 reads YYNGEE. The CDR3 consists of 14 residues. V was shortened by 0 bases and J by 5 bases, with 11 bases between the two germline ends. In DNA form, the CDR3 reads TGTGCCAGCAGCGTAGGGCAGGGAAGGGAGACCCAGTACTTC. This sequence encodes CASSVGQGRETQYF.

A single count supports this clonotype. The V gene is TRBV28, the J gene TRBJ1-5; 12 nucleotides line up with TRBD1. V lost 6 bases, J lost 2 bases, and 5 bases stayed unmatched. The CDR3 covers 16 residues. Per germline, CDR1 MDHEN and CDR2 SYDVKM. The CDR3 nucleotides read TGTGCCAGCAGGAGGGGGACAGGGGGCCGCAATCAGCCCCAGCATTTT. Translation: CASRRGTGGRNQPQHF.

This clonotype has only a few counts. The gene calls are TRBV25-1 and TRBJ2-5; 8 nucleotides match TRBD2. This CDR3 region has 15 residues. Germline CDR1 and CDR2: MGHDK and SYGVNS. J gave up 4 bases and V 4 bases, and 8 bases lay outside the gene matches. The CDR3 sequence: CASSAGGLGLETQYF. CDR3 DNA sequence: TGTGCCAGCAGTGCGGGGGGACTAGGATTAGAGACCCAGTACTTC.

The DNA of the CDR3 is TGTGCCAGCATCGATACAGGGGACGAGCAGTACTTC. The encoded protein is CASIDTGDEQYF. This chain connects TRBV6-1 to TRBJ2-7; 7 nucleotides match TRBD1. J was trimmed by 5 bases and V by 7 bases; bases with no gene match: 5. Germline-derived CDR1 and CDR2 are MNHNS and SASEGT. The CDR3 spans 12 residues.

J is TRBJ2-1 and V is TRBV20-1; D not resolved. This CDR3 comprises 16 residues. V dropped 6 bases and J dropped 1 base, with 19 bases sitting between them. The germline V gene has CDR1 DFQATT and CDR2 SNEGSKA (reference sequence). CDR3 residues: CSAQNEDGRSYNEQFF. For the CDR3, the DNA is TGCAGTGCCCAGAATGAGGACGGACGATCCTACAATGAGCAGTTCTTC.

This clonotype was seen only a few times. The genes are TRBV7-9 and TRBJ2-7, with TRBD2 as a possible D gene (5 bases). This CDR3 has 16 residues. Trimming stripped 5 bases from V and 3 bases from J, with 20 bases between. Germline-derived CDR1 and CDR2 are SEHNR and FQNEAQ (reference sequence). The CDR3 sequence is CASSPPSGRGYYEQYF. The CDR3 nucleotides read TGTGCCAGCAGCCCCCCCTCGGGCCGGGGATACTACGAGCAGTACTTC.

This clonotype was counted between two and nine times. The chain recombines TRBV13 with TRBJ2-1; 13 bases map to TRBD2. Germline V gene lookup returns CDR1 PRHDT and CDR2 FYEKMQ (reference sequence). CDR3 length equals 18 residues. Losses at the gene ends were 5 bases for V and 5 bases for J; bases not matched to a gene: 12. CDR3 sequence reads: CASSPEGLAGPSHNEQFF. The CDR3 bases are TGTGCCAGCAGCCCAGAGGGACTAGCGGGGCCGTCTCACAATGAGCAGTTCTTC. Full variable domain (remainder filled in from reference TRBV13 and TRBJ2-1): AAGVIQSPRHLIKEKRETATLKCYPIPRHDTVYWYQQGPGQDPQFLISFYEKMQSDKGSIPDRFSAQQFSDYHSELNMSSLELGDSALYFCASSPEGLAGPSHNEQFFGPGTRLTVL.

CDR3 coding DNA: TGCAGTGCGGGATTGGATCGGACAGCTAAGAACTATGGCTACACCTTC. This codes for CSAGLDRTAKNYGYTF. This chain connects TRBV20-1 to TRBJ1-2; D is possibly TRBD1 (6 bases). The CDR3 has 16 amino acids. Germline CDR1 is DFQATT and CDR2 is SNEGSKA (reference sequence). Trimming cost V 6 bases and J 2 bases, with 22 bases left between them.

The V call is TRBV6-5, the J call TRBJ2-2; D remains ambiguous. Germline CDR1 MNHEY, CDR2 SVGAGI. This CDR3 comprises 15 residues. Between the trimmed V and J ends, which lost 3 bases and 5 bases, there was a span of 13 bases. The CDR3 sequence: CASSYIPASTGELFF. In DNA, the CDR3 is TGTGCCAGCAGTTATATCCCCGCGAGTACCGGGGAGCTGTTTTTT.

This clonotype was found a few times. The chain couples TRBV7-3 to TRBJ2-1, with a tentative D call TRBD2 (6 bases). Trimming stripped 2 bases from V and 8 bases from J, with 13 bases between. CDR1 is SGHTA, CDR2 FQGTGA, per germline. The CDR3 is 14 residues long. The DNA for the CDR3 is TGTGCCAGCAGCTTATCAATGGGAGGCGATGAGCAGTTCTTC. Translated, it gives CASSLSMGGDEQFF.

The chain uses TRBV28 and TRBJ2-7; maybe TRBD1 (6 bases). In germline, CDR1 is MDHEN, CDR2 SYDVKM. The CDR3 has 14 amino acids. Trimming cost V 5 bases and J 3 bases, with 14 bases left between them. This CDR3 reads CASSQAGTLYEQYF. Written as DNA, the CDR3 is TGTGCCAGCAGTCAAGCCGGGACACTCTACGAGCAGTACTTC.

This clonotype was detected once. This chain uses TRBV11-2 with TRBJ2-5; no clear D. Trimming cost V 1 base and J 11 bases, with 11 bases left between them. The CDR3 loop spans 12 amino acids. CDR1 and CDR2 (germline): SGHAT, FQNNGV. CDR3 DNA: TGTGCCAGCAGCTTAGGGGCCCCTGAGCAGTACTTC. Translation gives CASSLGAPEQYF.

This clonotype was detected a few times. The chain uses TRBV29-1 and TRBJ1-2, with D possibly TRBD1 on 6 matching bases. V lost 6 bases to trimming and J lost 8 bases, with 16 bases between them. There are 12 residues in the CDR3. Germline V gives CDR1 SQVTM, CDR2 ANQGSEA. CDR3 DNA: TGCAGCGTACTAATTGGACAGTACGGCTACACCTTC. Its protein product is CSVLIGQYGYTF. The entire variable domain, with the rest obtained from reference TRBV29-1 and TRBJ1-2, is as follows: SAVISQKPSRDICQRGTSLTIQCQVDSQVTMMFWYRQQPGQSLTLIATANQGSEATYESGFVIDKFPISRPNLTFSTLTVSNMSPEDSSIYLCSVLIGQYGYTFGSGTRLTVV.

A few counts support this clonotype. The chain links TRBV29-1 to TRBJ2-6; 10 positions agree with TRBD1. The CDR3 extends over 16 amino acids. Trimming removed 4 bases from V and 0 bases from J; junction bases left unmatched: 3. Germline V gene sequence: CDR1 SQVTM, CDR2 ANQGSEA. This CDR3 reads CSVAGTGASGANVLTF. DNA for the CDR3: TGCAGCGTTGCCGGGACAGGGGCCTCTGGGGCCAACGTCCTGACTTTC.

This rearrangement joins TRBV6-1 to TRBJ1-2, with D possibly TRBD1 on 6 matching bases. The V gene's germline CDR1 is MNHNS and CDR2 SASEGT. The V gene lost 2 bases and the J gene lost 0 bases, with 7 bases spanning the gap. CDR3 length equals 14 residues. The chain's CDR3 is CASSERQANYGYTF. CDR3 nucleotides: TGTGCCAGCAGTGAAAGACAGGCTAACTATGGCTACACCTTC.

The chain has TRBV7-2 and TRBJ2-1; D gene ambiguous. This CDR3 comprises 13 residues. Germline assignment: CDR1 SGHTA and CDR2 FQGNSA. Trimming removed 1 base from V and 10 bases from J, with 11 bases in between. This CDR3 reads CASSLGSLREQFF. In nucleotides, the CDR3 is TGTGCCAGCAGCTTAGGGTCACTACGGGAGCAGTTCTTC.

In its sample, this clonotype was seen many times. The chain has TRBV7-3 and TRBJ1-2, with D perhaps TRBD1 (6 bases). Trimming took off 5 bases at V and 4 bases at J, with 11 bases between the two ends. This CDR3 comprises 13 residues. The germline CDR1 and CDR2 sequences are SGHTA and FQGTGA. The CDR3 DNA is TGTGCCAGCAGCCTTGACAGGTCCTATGGCTACACCTTC. Its protein is CASSLDRSYGYTF.

This clonotype was seen a handful of times. The germline gene is not matched at one end of the junction; a read error may be the cause. V gene TRBV18 combines with J gene TRBJ2-5, with D maybe TRBD1 (6 bases). The CDR3 is 13 amino acids. The germline CDR1 and CDR2 sequences are KGHSH and LQKENI. The CDR3 bases are TGCGCCAGCAGTCCCAGGGGTGGGGAGACCCAGTACTTC. Its protein is CASSPRGGETQYF. Supplemented by reference TRBV18 and TRBJ2-5, the full variable domain reads NAGVMQNPRHLVRRRGQEARLRCSPMKGHSHVYWYRQLPEEGLKFMVYLQKENIIDESGMPKERFSAEFPKEGPSILRIQQVVRGDSAAYFCASSPRGGETQYFGPGTRLLVL.